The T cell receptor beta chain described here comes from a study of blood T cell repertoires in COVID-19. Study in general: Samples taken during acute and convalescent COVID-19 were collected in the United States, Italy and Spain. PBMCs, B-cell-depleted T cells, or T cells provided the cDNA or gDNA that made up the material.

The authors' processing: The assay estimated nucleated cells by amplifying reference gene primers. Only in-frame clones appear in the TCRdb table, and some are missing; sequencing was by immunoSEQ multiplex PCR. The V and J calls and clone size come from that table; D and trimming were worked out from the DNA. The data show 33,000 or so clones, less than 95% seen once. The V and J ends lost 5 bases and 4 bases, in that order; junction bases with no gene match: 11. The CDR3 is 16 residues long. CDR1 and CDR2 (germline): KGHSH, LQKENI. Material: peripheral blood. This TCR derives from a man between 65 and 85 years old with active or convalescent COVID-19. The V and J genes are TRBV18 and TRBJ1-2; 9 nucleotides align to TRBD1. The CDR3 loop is CASSDVTGGAGYGYTF. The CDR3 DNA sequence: TGTGCCAGCTCAGACGTAACAGGGGGCGCGGGCTATGGCTACACCTTC.